This record looks at one T cell receptor beta chain sequence and its context. Germline loops: CDR1 SGHTS, CDR2 YDEGEE. The CDR3 is 10 amino acids. The V end was cut by 3 bases, the J end by 7 bases, with 4 bases between. Clones were read by immunoSEQ multiplex PCR, and TCRdb kept only the in-frame ones, dropping some. There are 300,000 to 450,000 clones in the sample; 92% occur only once, and about 3.8% lies in the top ten. The sample originates from a study of Ad26.COV2.S vaccination and SARS-CoV-2 variants. The chain recombines TRBV5-8 with TRBJ2-5, with no clear D. The clonotype was recovered from a human donor who had recovered from COVID-19. This material consisted of peripheral blood, taken after recovery from COVID-19. The CDR3 loop reads CASSSATQYF. CDR3 sequence (DNA): TGTGCCAGCAGCTCGGCGACCCAGTACTTC.